Following are 14 T cell receptor beta chains from one sample sequenced in a study of neurological immune-mediated disorders (dated by TCRdb to the late 2010s). The receptor library was made with 5' RACE. TCRdb names Illumina HiSeq 2500 as the instrument used. Through fastp at Q25 and MiXCR, TCRdb rebuilt clones from the public reads, retaining in-frame beta chains. Each CDR3 protein appears once, grouped with its most common genes and DNA. This sample holds around 46,000 distinct CDR3 sequences; about 2% were observed only once. The top ten constitute around 2.3% of the sample. Sequencing was performed on PBMCs. These receptors were taken from a woman aged 40 to 50 with multiple sclerosis.

This clonotype was observed at least ten times. The chain joins TRBV18 to TRBJ1-1, with a possible D match to TRBD1 (5 bases). The germline V and J ends were trimmed by 2 bases and 2 bases, with 15 bases remaining between them. The CDR3 is 16 amino acids. From germline, CDR1 is KGHSH and CDR2 LQKENI. The CDR3 DNA is TGTGCCAGCTCACCAAGGGGAATCTCCGCCAACACTGAAGCTTTCTTT. Protein sequence: CASSPRGISANTEAFF.

The table lists this clonotype with many counts. The chain is built from TRBV5-1 and TRBJ1-2; D ambiguous. The CDR3 runs 13 residues. Per the germline V gene, CDR1 is SGHRS and CDR2 is YFSETQ. Trimming stripped 5 bases from V and 4 bases from J, with 12 bases between. CDR3 coding DNA: TGCGCCAGCAGAGTGGAGGGTTTCTATGGCTACACCTTC. As protein: CASRVEGFYGYTF.

This clonotype was seen at least ten times. V is TRBV5-1 and J is TRBJ2-2; 8 positions match TRBD2. CDR3 length: 16 residues. Looked up from germline, CDR1 is SGHRS and CDR2 is YFSETQ. Germline trimming cut 0 bases from V and 4 bases from J; bases unmatched to any gene: 5. CDR3 nucleotides: TGCGCCAGCAGCTTGGAGGCGGGGGGCCTCACCGGGGAGCTGTTTTTT. It translates to CASSLEAGGLTGELFF.

This clonotype was observed many times. The chain uses TRBV12-3 or TRBV12-4 and TRBJ1-4; no clear D gene. Trimming removed 1 base at V and 5 bases at J, with 8 bases between. The length of the CDR3 is 14 residues. In nucleotides, the CDR3 is TGTGCCAGCAGTTTAGGGGCGTTCAATGAAAAACTGTTTTTT. Translating gives CASSLGAFNEKLFF.

There are many counts of this clonotype. A read error is likely, as this CDR3 ends without the conserved phenylalanine or tryptophan. The chain employs TRBV6-5 and TRBJ1-6; no clear D. The CDR3 extends over 13 amino acids. V was clipped by 7 bases and J by 3 bases, with 7 bases between them. The germline V gene encodes CDR1 MNHEY and CDR2 SVGAGI. The CDR3 DNA sequence: TGTGCCAGCAAAGAAGTCTATAATTCACCCCTCCACTGT. Protein product: CASKEVYNSPLHC.

This clonotype was seen at least ten times. The V and J genes are TRBV5-1 and TRBJ2-5, with 9 bases lining up with TRBD1. Germline loops: CDR1 SGHRS, CDR2 YFSETQ. J was trimmed by 2 bases and V by 4 bases; bases with no gene match: 6. The CDR3 contains 15 residues. The CDR3 region has the DNA TGCGCCAGCAGCGCTCTGACAGGGGGACAAGAGACCCAGTACTTC. As protein: CASSALTGGQETQYF.

This clonotype was recorded at least ten times. The chain recombines TRBV6-5 with TRBJ1-4; possible D gene TRBD1, 6 bases. Germline V gene data show CDR1 as MNHEY and CDR2 as SVGAGI. V was shortened by 0 bases and J by 8 bases, with 10 bases between the two germline ends. The CDR3 is 14 residues long. DNA for the CDR3: TGTGCCAGCAGTTACTCGCAGGGGAGGGAAAAACTGTTTTTT. Protein product: CASSYSQGREKLFF.

This clonotype was detected many times. The V call is TRBV9, the J call TRBJ1-2; no clear D gene. The V gene lost 0 bases and the J gene lost 7 bases, with 7 bases spanning the gap. Germline V CDR1 and CDR2: SGDLS, YYNGEE. This CDR3 is built from 12 residues. As DNA, the CDR3 is TGTGCCAGCAGCGTAGGGACCCGTGGCTACACCTTC. Translated, it gives CASSVGTRGYTF.

The sample holds many counts of this clonotype. The chain links TRBV5-1 to TRBJ2-1; D is unclear. The V end lost 3 bases, the J end lost 8 bases, and 9 bases lay between the germline ends. This CDR3 spans 12 amino acids. Germline assignment: CDR1 SGHRS and CDR2 YFSETQ. The CDR3 protein is CASSWYNDEQFF. The CDR3 region has the DNA TGCGCCAGCAGCTGGTACAACGATGAGCAGTTCTTC.

This clonotype was seen repeatedly, ten times or more. The V and J genes are TRBV20-1 and TRBJ2-3; D is possibly TRBD2 (7 bases). Per the germline V gene, CDR1 is DFQATT and CDR2 is SNEGSKA (reference sequence). The CDR3 is made up of 13 amino acids. V lost 4 bases, J lost 4 bases, and 12 bases lay in between. This CDR3 reads CSAIGGAADTQYF. In DNA form, the CDR3 reads TGCAGTGCTATAGGGGGGGCGGCAGATACGCAGTATTTT.

This clonotype was seen repeatedly, ten times or more. The V gene is TRBV3-1, the J gene TRBJ2-3, with 8 positions matching TRBD2. From germline, CDR1 is LGHDT and CDR2 YNNKEL (reference sequence). J gave up 5 bases and V 2 bases, and 6 bases lay outside the gene matches. The CDR3 runs 15 residues. The CDR3 protein is CASSQRGSGEDTQYF. The DNA for the CDR3 is TGTGCCAGCAGCCAAAGGGGTAGCGGGGAAGATACGCAGTATTTT.

This clonotype showed up just a few times. The J gene is TRBJ1-1, the V gene TRBV20-1; TRBD1 is a possible D gene (6 bases). The CDR3 consists of 13 residues. Deletions cut 5 bases from V and 4 bases from J, with 14 bases between. Germline assignment: CDR1 DFQATT and CDR2 SNEGSKA (reference sequence). The CDR3 sequence is CSAFQGLGTEAFF. DNA for the CDR3: TGCAGTGCTTTCCAGGGGTTGGGCACTGAAGCTTTCTTT.

This clonotype was detected many times. In DNA form, the CDR3 reads TGTGCCACCAGCAGAGACAGGGCCACTGAAGCTTTCTTT. The encoded protein is CATSRDRATEAFF. The chain carries TRBV15 and TRBJ1-1, with D possibly matching TRBD1 (5 bases). The length of the CDR3 is 13 residues. V gave up 0 bases and J gave up 4 bases, with 6 bases separating them. In germline, CDR1 is LNHNV, CDR2 YYDKDF (reference sequence).

This clonotype has a count of ten or more. V gene TRBV5-1 combines with J gene TRBJ2-2; tentatively, D is TRBD1 (6 bases). With 1 base removed from V and 1 base from J, the gap between germline ends came to 8 bases. CDR3 length equals 15 residues. Germline loops: CDR1 SGHRS, CDR2 YFSETQ. For the CDR3, the DNA is TGCGCCAGCAGCTTGCAGGGGTGGAACACCGGGGAGCTGTTTTTT. Protein: CASSLQGWNTGELFF. The whole variable domain, remainder taken from reference TRBV5-1 and TRBJ2-2, is KAGVTQTPRYLIKTRGQQVTLSCSPISGHRSVSWYQQTPGQGLQFLFEYFSETQRNKGNFPGRFSGRQFSNSRSEMNVSTLELGDSALYLCASSLQGWNTGELFFGEGSRLTVL.